These T cell receptor beta chains were read from a single sample in a study of CD8 T cells in ankylosing spondylitis. TCRdb reprocessed the 5' RACE reads via MiXCR and lists one record per CDR3 protein. Among some 840,000 distinct CDR3 sequences listed, 12% were seen once. What was sequenced was blood, either unsorted or a sorted T cell fraction (not recorded which). The receptors shown here come from a male donor with ankylosing spondylitis. The conserved cysteine and the conserved F or W are not part of the CDR3 here. Fields, in order: J gene, V gene, CDR3 length, CDR3 protein.

TRBJ2-7	TRBV28	12	ASSPWLAGSEQY
TRBJ1-1	TRBV20-1	10	SHKGAGAEAF
TRBJ1-2	TRBV6-2/TRBV6-3	12	ASSPVDRGNGYT
TRBJ1-2	TRBV10-3	11	AISEGGFYGYT
TRBJ1-5	TRBV5-6	12	ASSSGGSNQPQH
TRBJ2-1	TRBV5-1	13	ASSLEVGLGNEQF
TRBJ2-1	TRBV7-2	10	ASSPRGMEQF
TRBJ1-5	TRBV4-3	13	ASSPLTGTGQPQH
TRBJ2-2	TRBV29-1	11	SVGAWDTGELF
TRBJ2-3	TRBV20-1	15	SARPTSVEEMADTQY
TRBJ2-7	TRBV20-1	10	SASPGGYEQY
TRBJ2-1	TRBV6-2/TRBV6-3	17	ASRPLPFLLAGRYNEQF
TRBJ2-2	TRBV7-2	17	ASSLGLDLSVPNTGELF
TRBJ2-1	TRBV10-3	14	AITFSGRAGYNEQF
TRBJ1-6	TRBV6-1	12	ASSRVRDNSPLH
TRBJ1-5	TRBV20-1	13	SDPGTYYSNQPQH
TRBJ2-1	TRBV7-6	11	ASSSFEAAEQF
TRBJ2-1	TRBV20-1	11	SAQREGRNEQF
TRBJ2-5	TRBV20-1	14	SASNILAFKYGTQY
TRBJ2-1	TRBV7-2	14	ASSLVGTSSYNEQF
TRBJ1-1	TRBV29-1	11	STRPDLGTEAF
TRBJ2-1	TRBV20-1	12	SARSLAGGSEQF
TRBJ2-7	TRBV7-3	12	ASSPRPGAYEQY
TRBJ2-7	TRBV13	14	ASSPRWPSGPYEQY
TRBJ2-1	TRBV5-1	13	ASTDLAGGSNEQF
TRBJ1-1	TRBV7-9	11	ASSPTDLLGAF
TRBJ1-5	TRBV20-1	13	SARTFGQGNQPQH
TRBJ2-3	TRBV24-1	15	ATSDLSQGSSTDTQY
TRBJ2-7	TRBV29-1	10	SVLDRGSSQY
TRBJ1-1	TRBV4-3	14	ASSHSVTGPYTEAF
TRBJ2-1	TRBV20-1	10	SASRRVDEQF
TRBJ2-5	TRBV5-1	13	ASSLGAAVIQTQY
TRBJ2-1	TRBV28	11	ASSEPVRSEQF
TRBJ1-1	TRBV7-8	9	ASSLDAEAF
TRBJ1-2	TRBV7-9	14	ASSLPLVDRGGGYT
TRBJ2-2	TRBV6-1	12	ASSEGRAPGELF
TRBJ1-1	TRBV6-2/TRBV6-3	10	ASSRDLERAF
TRBJ2-7	TRBV29-1	11	SVRTTGGYEQY
TRBJ2-2	TRBV27	15	ASSLAMVSANTGELF
TRBJ2-7	TRBV21-1	12	ASTLRDRSHEQY
TRBJ2-2	TRBV4-2	14	ASSQSLIRNTGELF
TRBJ1-2	TRBV7-9	11	ASSLWAGQGYT
TRBJ1-2	TRBV10-2	11	ASSDAGAGGYT
TRBJ2-4	TRBV2	15	ASSERTGFSAKNIQY
TRBJ2-5	TRBV25-1	13	ASSDYTYNQETQY
TRBJ2-1	TRBV30	16	AWRKDWRRADRDNEQF
TRBJ2-7	TRBV20-1	12	SALTRDRGYEQY
TRBJ2-5	TRBV29-1	13	SVVASGRWAETQY
TRBJ2-2	TRBV20-1	12	SAIGTSNTGELF
TRBJ2-7	TRBV6-1	9	ASSDTGEQY
TRBJ2-7	TRBV5-1	15	ASSLSKAADRSYEQY
TRBJ2-7	TRBV7-9	12	ASSYQGRSNEQY
TRBJ1-1	TRBV20-1	11	SARDPNRVEAF
TRBJ2-2	TRBV7-2	14	ASTRSWAVNTGELF
TRBJ1-1	TRBV6-6	11	ASSYTGQPEAF
TRBJ1-5	TRBV5-5	14	ASSLAPAPSNQPQH